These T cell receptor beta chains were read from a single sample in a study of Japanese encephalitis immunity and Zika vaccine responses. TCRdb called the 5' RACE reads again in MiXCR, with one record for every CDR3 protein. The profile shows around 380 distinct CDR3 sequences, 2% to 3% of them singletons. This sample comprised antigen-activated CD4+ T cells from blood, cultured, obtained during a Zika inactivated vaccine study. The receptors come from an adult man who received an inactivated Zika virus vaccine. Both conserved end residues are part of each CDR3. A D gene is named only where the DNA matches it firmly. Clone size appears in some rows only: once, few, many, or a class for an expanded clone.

cdr3_nt: TGTGCCAGCAGTGATGACTTAGGCCAGCCCCAGCATTTT; cdr3_aa: CASSDDLGQPQHF; v_call: TRBV2; clone_size: medium-sized; j_call: TRBJ1-5; d_call: NA
cdr3_nt: TGTGCCAGCTCACCACGGTACACAACCTACGAGCAGTACTTC; cdr3_aa: CASSPRYTTYEQYF; v_call: TRBV18; clone_size: medium-sized; j_call: TRBJ2-7; d_call: NA
cdr3_nt: TGCGCCAGCAGCTTGACAGGGAGGAAGGATTCACCCCTCCACTTT; cdr3_aa: CASSLTGRKDSPLHF; v_call: TRBV5-1; clone_size: large; j_call: TRBJ1-6; d_call: NA
cdr3_nt: TGTGCCAGCAGCATCAGGGGGCTGGGCAATCAGCCCCAGCATTTT; cdr3_aa: CASSIRGLGNQPQHF; v_call: TRBV6-1; clone_size: NA; j_call: TRBJ1-5; d_call: TRBD1
cdr3_nt: TGTGCCATCACCCCGACATTGCTCACTGAAGCTTTCTTT; cdr3_aa: CAITPTLLTEAFF; v_call: TRBV10-3; clone_size: medium-sized; j_call: TRBJ1-1; d_call: NA
cdr3_nt: TGCAGTGCTAGAGATGGGACAGGGGGCGGTCAGCCCCAGCATTTT; cdr3_aa: CSARDGTGGGQPQHF; v_call: TRBV20-1; clone_size: medium-sized; j_call: TRBJ1-5; d_call: TRBD1
cdr3_nt: TGCGCCAGCAGCATAGAGGGCCGGGACTACAATGAGCAGTTCTTC; cdr3_aa: CASSIEGRDYNEQFF; v_call: TRBV4-3; clone_size: large; j_call: TRBJ2-1; d_call: NA
cdr3_nt: TGTGCCAGCAGGAAGACTAGCGGGGGGATAGATACGCAGTATTTT; cdr3_aa: CASRKTSGGIDTQYF; v_call: TRBV27; clone_size: hyperexpanded; j_call: TRBJ2-3; d_call: TRBD2
cdr3_nt: TGTGCCAGCAGTGGCCGGGACACCTCAGATACGCAGTATTTT; cdr3_aa: CASSGRDTSDTQYF; v_call: TRBV2; clone_size: large; j_call: TRBJ2-3; d_call: NA
cdr3_nt: TGTGCCAGCAGGTCGCAGGGGGGGAATGAGCAGTTCTTC; cdr3_aa: CASRSQGGNEQFF; v_call: TRBV4-2; clone_size: few; j_call: TRBJ2-1; d_call: NA
cdr3_nt: TGCGCCAGCAGCCAAGTGGGGGGGGGTGGGATGTACAATGAGCAGTTCTTC; cdr3_aa: CASSQVGGGGMYNEQFF; v_call: TRBV4-2; clone_size: few; j_call: TRBJ2-1; d_call: TRBD2
cdr3_nt: TGCAGTGCTTTGACTAGCGGGGGGCGAGAGCAGTACTTC; cdr3_aa: CSALTSGGREQYF; v_call: TRBV20-1; clone_size: medium-sized; j_call: TRBJ2-7; d_call: TRBD2
cdr3_nt: TGTGCCAGCAGTTTCTTAGACAAGAGGCATCAGCCCCAGCATTTT; cdr3_aa: CASSFLDKRHQPQHF; v_call: TRBV27; clone_size: large; j_call: TRBJ1-5; d_call: NA
cdr3_nt: TGTGCCAGCAGCCCGGGACAGGGGCAAGAGACCCAGTACTTC; cdr3_aa: CASSPGQGQETQYF; v_call: TRBV7-8; clone_size: medium-sized; j_call: TRBJ2-5; d_call: TRBD1
cdr3_nt: TGCAGTGCTAGAGACGGTCTTAGCAATCAGCCCCAGCATTTT; cdr3_aa: CSARDGLSNQPQHF; v_call: TRBV20-1; clone_size: medium-sized; j_call: TRBJ1-5; d_call: NA
cdr3_nt: TGCAGCGCTGGGACTAGCGGGGCCGGGGAGCTGTTTTTT; cdr3_aa: CSAGTSGAGELFF; v_call: TRBV29-1; clone_size: medium-sized; j_call: TRBJ2-2; d_call: TRBD2
cdr3_nt: TGCGCCAGCAGCTTGGGGCCTAGGTATGGCTACACCTTC; cdr3_aa: CASSLGPRYGYTF; v_call: TRBV5-1; clone_size: large; j_call: TRBJ1-2; d_call: NA
cdr3_nt: TGTGCCAGCAGCCAAGAGACTTATGGCTACACCTTC; cdr3_aa: CASSQETYGYTF; v_call: TRBV5-4; clone_size: medium-sized; j_call: TRBJ1-2; d_call: NA
cdr3_nt: TGCGCCAGCAGCCAATGGAAGTTGGAGACCCAGTACTTC; cdr3_aa: CASSQWKLETQYF; v_call: TRBV4-1; clone_size: medium-sized; j_call: TRBJ2-5; d_call: NA
cdr3_nt: TGCAGTGCTAATCCTAGCGGGGGGGCTCACGAGCAGTACTTC; cdr3_aa: CSANPSGGAHEQYF; v_call: TRBV20-1; clone_size: medium-sized; j_call: TRBJ2-7; d_call: TRBD2
cdr3_nt: TGCGCCAGCAGCCAATCCCAGGGGGGCTACAATGAGCAGTTCTTC; cdr3_aa: CASSQSQGGYNEQFF; v_call: TRBV4-3; clone_size: medium-sized; j_call: TRBJ2-1; d_call: NA
cdr3_nt: TGTGCCAGCAGCTTAGGAGGGACAGGGGGAATCGAGCAGTACTTC; cdr3_aa: CASSLGGTGGIEQYF; v_call: TRBV5-6; clone_size: medium-sized; j_call: TRBJ2-7; d_call: TRBD1